The T cell receptor beta chain under discussion was sequenced for a study of OX40 agonist ivuxolimab in advanced cancers. With respect to the entire study: The costimulatory receptor OX40 (CD134) was targeted by ivuxolimab, a fully human IgG2 agonistic monoclonal antibody. Intravenous ivuxolimab was administered to patients every 2 weeks at six dose levels: 0.01, 0.1, 0.3, 1.5, 3 and 10 mg/kg. Among the 50 to 55 dose-escalation patients, around 20 had hepatocellular carcinoma, around 15 melanoma, 9 renal cell carcinoma and 9 head and neck cancer. In the dose-escalation cohort, approximately 82% of patients were male, and the mean age was roughly 60 years, with a range of 23 to 79. Prior anti-PD-1, anti-PD-L1 or anti-CTLA-4 therapy was permitted, and 40% to 50% of dose-escalation patients had received checkpoint inhibitors. Partial responses occurred in three dose-escalation patients, of whom one had hepatocellular carcinoma and two had cutaneous melanoma. Peripheral TCRbeta sequencing aimed to test whether ivuxolimab altered TCR sequence diversity and caused clonal T-cell expansion. The paper describes the monotherapy dose-escalation part (N = 52 patients) of the phase I trial of ivuxolimab.

As concerns this clone: Its antigen specificity is not known. The sample holds no much larger clone one base away, and base qualities are not on file.

The V end loses 10 bases and the J end loses 5 bases, and a stretch of 18 bases separates them. Looking up the germline V gene yields CDR1 SGDLS and CDR2 YYNGEE. The CDR3 runs 13 residues from the cysteine to the phenylalanine. This entry keeps only the CDR3 DNA: 39 bases, framed from base 1. Results the study describes overall, beyond this receptor: In the 0.1-3.0 mg/kg groups, partial responders had among the lowest normalized peripheral clonal expansion, particularly in CD8+ T cells. Antigen specificity was not determined for the clonally expanded peripheral T cells. At doses from 0.1 to 3.0 mg/kg, clonal expansion was seen in both CD4+ and CD8+ blood T cells between baseline and week 6. After ivuxolimab, more expanded clones were found on average in CD8+ T cells than in CD4+ T cells. Low levels of normalized T-cell clonal expansion were also seen in some patients who did not respond.

Genomic DNA was isolated from the sorted cells so that the TCRbeta CDR3 region could be sequenced. The immunoSEQ Assay was used for sequencing of TCRbeta CDR3 regions. Entries here come from immuneACCESS through TCRdb and include only in-frame sequences with V and J called. Some clones fail to appear in such tables; in the studies checked, an unresolved V gene covers under half of the shortfall, and the cause of the remainder is unknown. The sample table records about 41,000 clones; around four fifths of these occur just once. The top ten hold approximately 37% of the sample. Patients with autoimmune disease history or receiving systemic immunosuppression were excluded from the trial. Peripheral blood for TCR sequencing was drawn from every dose cohort at baseline, at cycle 4 day 1 and at cycle 7 day 1. The samples were drawn from a first-in-human, open-label, multicenter phase I dose-escalation trial of ivuxolimab. Adults with locally advanced or metastatic melanoma, renal cell carcinoma, hepatocellular carcinoma or head and neck squamous cell carcinoma were enrolled in the trial. Before TCR sequencing, CD4+ and CD8+ T cells were separately sorted from peripheral blood.

The chain was built from TRBV9 and TRBJ2-5; TRBD2 could be the D gene, as 5 bases match. The TCR comes from an adult with an advanced solid tumor such as melanoma, head and neck, liver or kidney cancer. The sample was CD4+ or CD8+ T cells sorted from blood, taken in a trial of the OX40 agonist ivuxolimab. The sequenced DNA: TGTGCCCCGACGGAACGCCGAGGGGAGACCCAGTACTTC. Its amino acids are CAPTERRGETQYF.